This entry features one TCR beta chain sequence. Its antigen is unknown. This entry is derived from a study of response to subunit inactivated influenza vaccine. Looked up from germline, CDR1 is DFQATT and CDR2 is SNEGSKA (reference sequence). V lost 7 bases and J lost 5, with 20 bases in between. The CDR3 spans 14 residues. Whole-study findings and limits: The authors offered the suggestion that each seasonal influenza vaccination recruits few new T cells.

TCRdb processed the RT-PCR reads anew with MiXCR; each CDR3 protein has one entry. Here the sample spans approximately 520,000 distinct CDR3 sequences, more than 15% being singletons. The TCR was taken from a man in his fifties or sixties who received an inactivated influenza vaccine. Source: CD4+ T cells sorted from PBMCs, taken about 24 months after vaccination. V and J are TRBV20-1 and TRBJ1-1; the D is unclear. The CDR3 DNA reads TGCAGTGTCCCGGCCGACGGCCCGTGGACTGAAGCTTTCTTT. Protein product: CSVPADGPWTEAFF.